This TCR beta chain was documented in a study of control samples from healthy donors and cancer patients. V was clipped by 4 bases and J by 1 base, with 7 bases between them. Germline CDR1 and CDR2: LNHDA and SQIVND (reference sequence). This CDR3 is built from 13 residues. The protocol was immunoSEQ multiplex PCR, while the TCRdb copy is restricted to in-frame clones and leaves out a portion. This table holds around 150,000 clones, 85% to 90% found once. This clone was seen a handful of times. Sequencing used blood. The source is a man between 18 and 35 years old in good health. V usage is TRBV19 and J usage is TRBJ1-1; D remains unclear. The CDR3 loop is CASSNTGNTEAFF. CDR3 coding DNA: TGTGCCAGTAGTAACACCGGGAACACTGAAGCTTTCTTT.